The 29 T cell receptor beta chains below all came from one sample that was sequenced in a study of blood T cell repertoires in COVID-19. TCRdb keeps only in-frame clones here, not all; method: immunoSEQ multiplex PCR. This sample has 120,000 or so clones; around 63% occur once, and the top ten carry about 2.2%. Sequencing used peripheral blood. Receptors were obtained from a woman in her 70s with acute or convalescent COVID-19.

This chain links TRBV29-1 with TRBJ2-3, with TRBD1 matching 9 bases. CDR1 is SQVTM, CDR2 ANQGSEA, per germline. The CDR3 spans 17 residues. V lost 3 bases, J lost 1 base, and 11 bases stayed unmatched. DNA of the CDR3: TGCAGCGTTGACAATGTACAGGGGGCAGAGGGCACAGATACGCAGTATTTT. This encodes CSVDNVQGAEGTDTQYF.

This sequence joins TRBV27 and TRBJ1-2; 9 bases match TRBD1. This CDR3 is built from 15 residues. In germline, CDR1 is MNHEY, CDR2 SMNVEV (reference sequence). Unmatched junction bases numbered 9, after V lost 3 bases and J lost 7 bases. The CDR3 sequence is CASSLGQGRPGGYTF. The CDR3 nucleotides are TGTGCCAGCAGTTTGGGACAGGGTCGACCGGGTGGCTACACCTTC.

The chain has TRBV25-1 and TRBJ1-1, with D tentatively TRBD1 (6 bases). Germline V gene data show CDR1 as MGHDK and CDR2 as SYGVNS. V was cut by 8 bases and J by 7 bases, with 17 bases left in between. The CDR3 totals 13 residues. The CDR3 region has the DNA TGTGCCAGCTCCCAGGGGTGGGCCGGTGAAGCTTTCTTT. Translation gives CASSQGWAGEAFF.

The chain couples TRBV2 to TRBJ1-2, with D possibly matching TRBD1 (6 bases). This CDR3 comprises 13 residues. From germline, CDR1 is SNHLY and CDR2 FYNNEI. With 5 bases removed from V and 8 bases from J, the gap between germline ends came to 15 bases. The CDR3 region has the DNA TGTGCCAGCAGTTTTGGCGGGGGGCTAGGCTACACCTTC. Translating gives CASSFGGGLGYTF.

V gene TRBV2 combines with J gene TRBJ2-7; 7 bases map to TRBD2. The CDR3 runs 16 residues. The germline V gene has CDR1 SNHLY and CDR2 FYNNEI. V lost 5 bases to trimming and J lost 0 bases; unmatched junction nucleotides: 10. As DNA, the CDR3 is TGTGCCAGCAGTTCGGCGAGCGGGGTAAGCTCCTACGAGCAGTACTTC. Its protein is CASSSASGVSSYEQYF. Full variable domain (outside the CDR3, taken from reference TRBV2 and TRBJ2-7): EPEVTQTPSHQVTQMGQEVILRCVPISNHLYFYWYRQILGQKVEFLVSFYNNEISEKSEIFDDQFSVERPDGSNFTLKIRSTKLEDSAMYFCASSSASGVSSYEQYFGPGTRLTVT.

This clone has just one count. This rearrangement joins TRBV3-1 (or the pseudogene TRBV3-2) to TRBJ2-4; D remains unclear. This CDR3 spans 18 amino acids. Germline V lookup: CDR1 LGHDT, CDR2 YNNKEL (reference sequence). With 1 base removed from V and 2 bases from J, the gap between germline ends came to 18 bases. The CDR3 nucleotides are TGTGCCAGCAGCCAAGGGGCAGGTGAGCCCTCCCCCAAAAACATTCAGTACTTC. Protein: CASSQGAGEPSPKNIQYF.

The table lists this clone with a few counts. The chain uses TRBV28 and TRBJ1-2; the match to TRBD1 covers 10 bases. After removal of 5 bases from V and 4 bases from J, the junction contained 4 bases not matched to a gene. The germline V gene encodes CDR1 MDHEN and CDR2 SYDVKM. The CDR3 loop spans 14 amino acids. CDR3 loop: CASSGTGEAYGYTF. The DNA of the CDR3 is TGTGCCAGCAGTGGGACAGGGGAGGCCTATGGCTACACCTTC.

The chain combines TRBV5-1 with TRBJ1-3; D is perhaps TRBD1 (5 bases). With 4 bases removed from V and 0 bases from J, the gap between germline ends came to 14 bases. This CDR3 has 16 amino acids. Germline loops: CDR1 SGHRS, CDR2 YFSETQ. The CDR3 region is CASSTGDGPSGNTIYF. In DNA form, the CDR3 reads TGCGCCAGCAGCACGGGGGACGGTCCCTCTGGAAACACCATATATTTT.

The rearrangement links TRBV12-3 or TRBV12-4 to TRBJ2-1, with a tentative D call TRBD1 (5 bases). The CDR3 totals 13 residues. V lost 2 bases to trimming and J lost 5 bases, with 7 bases between them. The CDR3 nucleotides are TGTGCCAGCAGTTTAAAAGGGGACAATGAGCAGTTCTTC. Translated: CASSLKGDNEQFF.

This clone was seen a handful of times. The rearrangement links TRBV7-2 to TRBJ1-5; tentative D call: TRBD1 (5 bases). This CDR3 spans 15 amino acids. Germline V gives CDR1 SGHTA, CDR2 FQGNSA. V dropped 6 bases and J dropped 0 bases, with 12 bases sitting between them. CDR3 region: CASSRDRLSNQPQHF. The CDR3 DNA reads TGTGCCAGCAGTCGAGACAGACTTAGCAATCAGCCCCAGCATTTT.

V usage is TRBV3-1 (or the pseudogene TRBV3-2) and J usage is TRBJ2-1; tentatively, D is TRBD2 (6 bases). Germline lookup yields CDR1 LGHDT and CDR2 YNNKEL (reference sequence). The V and J ends lost 0 bases and 3 bases respectively, with 12 bases between them. The CDR3 is made up of 16 amino acids. CDR3 nucleotides: TGTGCCAGCAGCCAAGATTTGGGGGGACGCTACAATGAGCAGTTCTTC. Its translation: CASSQDLGGRYNEQFF.

This sequence joins TRBV6-4 and TRBJ1-2; maybe TRBD1 (6 bases). V shed 7 bases and J shed 2 bases, with 17 bases lying between them. The length of the CDR3 is 15 residues. Germline loops: CDR1 MRHNA, CDR2 SNTAGT. The CDR3 DNA reads TGTGCCAGCACCCTAACAGGGAAAAGGAACTATGGCTACACCTTC. Its translation: CASTLTGKRNYGYTF.

CDR3 in amino acids: CASSLGPQGGELFF. CDR3 DNA: TGTGCCAGCAGCTTAGGGCCCCAGGGCGGGGAGCTGTTTTTT. The chain links TRBV7-2 to TRBJ2-2; tentative D call: TRBD1 (5 bases). The CDR3 is 14 residues long. CDR1 and CDR2 from the germline V gene are SGHTA and FQGNSA. Trimming shortened V by 1 base and J by 7 bases, and 10 bases separated the two germline ends.

This chain connects TRBV7-8 to TRBJ1-5; 7 positions agree with TRBD1. The V gene's germline CDR1 is SGHVS and CDR2 FQNEAQ. Trimming cost V 0 bases and J 0 bases; bases outside gene matches: 8. CDR3 length equals 18 residues. The CDR3 DNA follows: TGTGCCAGCAGCTTAGCGTCCGGGACAGTTTATAGCAATCAGCCCCAGCATTTT. Protein: CASSLASGTVYSNQPQHF.

In nucleotides, the CDR3 is TGTGCCACCAGTAACATGGACAGGGGGCTCAATCAGCCCCAGCATTTT. Protein: CATSNMDRGLNQPQHF. The chain is built from TRBV15 and TRBJ1-5; 11 positions agree with TRBD1. V shed 6 bases and J 3 bases; nucleotides not matched to a gene: 7. The CDR3 length is 16 residues. Germline V CDR1 and CDR2: LNHNV, YYDKDF (reference sequence).

This chain uses TRBV7-9 with TRBJ2-2; 11 nucleotides align to TRBD2. Unmatched junction bases numbered 6, after V lost 5 bases and J lost 7 bases. The CDR3 consists of 15 residues. Germline V lookup: CDR1 SEHNR, CDR2 FQNEAQ (reference sequence). CDR3 nucleotide sequence: TGTGCCAGCAGCCCGCTAGCGGGAGGAGGCGGGGAGCTGTTTTTT. It yields the protein CASSPLAGGGGELFF.

The chain is built from TRBV18 and TRBJ2-1; TRBD2 matches at 10 bases. The trim removed 1 base at V and 0 bases at J, leaving 9 bases unmatched. This CDR3 spans 19 amino acids. The V gene's germline CDR1 is KGHSH and CDR2 LQKENI. The CDR3 sequence: CASSPRRTSGYGSYNEQFF. As DNA, the CDR3 is TGTGCCAGCTCACCACGTCGGACTAGCGGTTACGGCTCCTACAATGAGCAGTTCTTC.

This clone was seen a few times. V gene TRBV11-2 combines with J gene TRBJ2-1, with TRBD2 identical over 14 bases. Germline trimming cut 5 bases from V and 4 bases from J; bases unmatched to any gene: 4. This CDR3 spans 16 amino acids. The germline V gene encodes CDR1 SGHAT and CDR2 FQNNGV. The CDR3 reads CASSRLAGGRYNEQFF. CDR3 nucleotides: TGTGCCAGCAGCCGACTAGCGGGGGGGAGGTACAATGAGCAGTTCTTC.

This clone has only a few counts. The same CDR3 arises from other DNA sequences in this sample as well. V gene TRBV6-1 combines with J gene TRBJ2-7, with D unresolved. Germline-derived CDR1 and CDR2 are MNHNS and SASEGT. V lost 3 bases and J lost 4, with 4 bases in between. The CDR3 consists of 11 residues. The CDR3 loop is CASSDLYEQYF. CDR3 sequence (DNA): TGTGCCAGCAGTGACCTTTACGAGCAGTACTTC.

The rearrangement uses TRBV2 and TRBJ2-5, with a possible D match to TRBD2 (5 bases). Between the trimmed V and J ends, which lost 4 bases and 4 bases, there was a span of 13 bases. Germline V gene sequence: CDR1 SNHLY, CDR2 FYNNEI. The CDR3 covers 14 residues. The CDR3 region has the DNA TGTGCCAGCAGTGTCAAGAGGGCGGGAGAGACCCAGTACTTC. It yields the protein CASSVKRAGETQYF. Looking up the rest from reference TRBV2 and TRBJ2-5 gives the full variable domain: EPEVTQTPSHQVTQMGQEVILRCVPISNHLYFYWYRQILGQKVEFLVSFYNNEISEKSEIFDDQFSVERPDGSNFTLKIRSTKLEDSAMYFCASSVKRAGETQYFGPGTRLLVL.

The DNA for the CDR3 is TGTGCCAGCAGCCCCTATGGGACAGCCGGAAACACCATATATTTT. Translation: CASSPYGTAGNTIYF. The chain couples TRBV7-2 to TRBJ1-3, with TRBD1 matching over 7 bases. Germline values: CDR1 SGHTA, CDR2 FQGNSA. V lost 5 bases and J lost 4; bases outside the gene matches: 8. The CDR3 is made up of 15 amino acids.

The chain recombines TRBV5-1 with TRBJ1-6, with D uncertain. Germline CDR1 is SGHRS and CDR2 is YFSETQ. Trimming stripped 0 bases from V and 4 bases from J, with 8 bases between. This CDR3 has 15 amino acids. The CDR3 here is CASSLGRGYNSPLHF. The CDR3 DNA is TGCGCCAGCAGCTTGGGACGGGGATATAATTCACCCCTCCACTTT.

The chain combines TRBV11-2 with TRBJ2-3, with 12 bases lining up with TRBD2. The junction had 8 bases not matched to a gene; V was cut back by 4 bases and J by 6 bases. Germline V gives CDR1 SGHAT, CDR2 FQNNGV. This CDR3 comprises 16 residues. This CDR3 reads CASSSTSGGPKDTQYF. For the CDR3, the DNA is TGTGCCAGCAGCTCTACTAGCGGGGGGCCGAAGGATACGCAGTATTTT.

This clone appeared a single time. The gene calls are TRBV11-2 and TRBJ1-5, with D possibly matching TRBD1 (6 bases). The CDR3 totals 15 residues. V was shortened by 0 bases and J by 2 bases, with 8 bases between the two germline ends. Germline assignment: CDR1 SGHAT and CDR2 FQNNGV. The DNA for the CDR3 is TGTGCCAGCAGCTTAGAACAGGGCGGCAATCAGCCCCAGCATTTT. It yields the protein CASSLEQGGNQPQHF.

This rearrangement joins TRBV7-8 to TRBJ2-5, with 7 bases that match TRBD1. J lost 2 bases, V lost 5 bases, and 5 bases had no gene match. CDR3 length: 14 residues. Germline V gene data show CDR1 as SGHVS and CDR2 as FQNEAQ. The CDR3 nucleotides read TGTGCCAGCAGCGAAACGGACAGGCAAGAGACCCAGTACTTC. It yields the protein CASSETDRQETQYF.

V and J are TRBV18 and TRBJ1-6, with 10 bases that match TRBD1. Germline values: CDR1 KGHSH, CDR2 LQKENI. The V gene end was trimmed by 5 bases and the J gene end by 3 bases; junction bases not matched to a gene: 4. This CDR3 region has 16 residues. The CDR3 region has the DNA TGTGCCAGCTCAACCCGGACAGGGGGCTATAATTCACCCCTCCACTTT. Amino acids: CASSTRTGGYNSPLHF.

This clone was picked up one time. This chain uses TRBV10-3 with TRBJ1-2, with 7 bases matching TRBD1. This CDR3 is 13 amino acids long. Germline lookup yields CDR1 ENHRY and CDR2 SYGVKD. V was pared by 5 bases and J by 3 bases, with 3 bases of the junction left unmatched. CDR3 sequence reads: CAISTGTDYGYTF. CDR3 DNA: TGTGCCATCAGTACCGGGACAGACTATGGCTACACCTTC.

J is TRBJ2-7 and V is TRBV2; 10 bases are shared with TRBD2. This CDR3 spans 15 amino acids. CDR1 and CDR2 from the germline V gene are SNHLY and FYNNEI. J gave up 0 bases and V 3 bases, and 2 bases lay outside the gene matches. CDR3 sequence (DNA): TGTGCCAGCAGTGACCCTAGCGGGAGCTCCTACGAGCAGTACTTC. It yields the protein CASSDPSGSSYEQYF.

The chain couples TRBV18 to TRBJ2-1; D gene uncertain. CDR1 is KGHSH, CDR2 LQKENI, per germline. V lost 0 bases and J 9 bases, leaving 12 bases between the germline ends. This CDR3 is 14 amino acids long. The CDR3 is CASSPPRSSTEQFF. The CDR3 DNA sequence: TGTGCCAGCTCACCACCGAGGTCCTCGACTGAGCAGTTCTTC.